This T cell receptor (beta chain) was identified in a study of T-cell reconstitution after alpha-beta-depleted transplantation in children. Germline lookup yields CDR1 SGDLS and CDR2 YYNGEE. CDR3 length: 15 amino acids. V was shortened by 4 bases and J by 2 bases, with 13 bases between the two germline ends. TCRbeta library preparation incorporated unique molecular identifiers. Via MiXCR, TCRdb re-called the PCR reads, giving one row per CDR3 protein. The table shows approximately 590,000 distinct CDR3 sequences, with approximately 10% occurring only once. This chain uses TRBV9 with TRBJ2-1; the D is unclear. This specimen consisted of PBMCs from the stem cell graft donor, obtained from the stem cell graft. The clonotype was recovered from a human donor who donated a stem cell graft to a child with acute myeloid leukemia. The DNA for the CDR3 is TGTGCCAGCAGCTCCGGATGGGGTCCCTACAATGAGCAGTTCTTC. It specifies CASSSGWGPYNEQFF.